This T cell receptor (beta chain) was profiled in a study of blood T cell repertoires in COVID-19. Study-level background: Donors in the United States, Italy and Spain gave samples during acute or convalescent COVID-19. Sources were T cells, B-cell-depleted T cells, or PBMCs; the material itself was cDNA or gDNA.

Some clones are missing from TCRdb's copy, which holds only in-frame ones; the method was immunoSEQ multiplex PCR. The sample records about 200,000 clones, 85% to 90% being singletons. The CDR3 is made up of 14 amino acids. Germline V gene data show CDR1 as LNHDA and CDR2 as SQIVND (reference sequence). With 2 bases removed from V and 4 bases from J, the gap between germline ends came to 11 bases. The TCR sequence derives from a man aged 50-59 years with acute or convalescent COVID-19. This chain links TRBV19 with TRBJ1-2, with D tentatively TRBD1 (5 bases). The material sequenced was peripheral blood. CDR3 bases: TGTGCCAGTAGTATACAGGGAGGCGGCTATGGCTACACCTTC. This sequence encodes CASSIQGGGYGYTF.